This TCR beta chain emerged from a study of CD8+ T cells in alopecia areata. V was clipped by 2 bases and J by 2 bases, with 14 bases between them. Germline V gene data show CDR1 as SQVTM and CDR2 as ANQGSEA. The CDR3 contains 15 residues. Regarding the study as a whole: Scalp repertoires also include resident alphabeta T cells from normal skin. Between patients, shared TCR sequences were less clear than in mice. This was possibly due in part to HLA diversity in the patient population. Clonality exceeded that of normal scalp in lesional scalp, most notably in alopecia totalis/universalis.

Once RNA had been extracted, it was reverse transcribed into cDNA to act as the sequencing template. This table comes from immunoSEQ multiplex PCR, and its TCRdb copy is limited to in-frame clones, with some not included. The sample holds around 210,000 clones, roughly 50% seen once. This clone has a handful of counts. Its antigen is not identified. This rearrangement joins TRBV29-1 to TRBJ2-3; D possibly corresponds to TRBD2 (6 bases). The sample comprised CD8+ T cells sorted from blood. This clonotype originated in a human donor in good health. CDR3 sequence reads: CSVELRGDNTDTQYF. In nucleotides, the CDR3 is TGCAGCGTTGAATTGCGGGGTGACAACACAGATACGCAGTATTTT.